What follows are 18 T cell receptor beta chains derived from one specimen sequenced in a study of graft-versus-host responses after intestinal transplantation (dated by TCRdb to about 2021). The antigens of these receptors remain unknown. The sample's time point label, in plain terms: cells obtained before transplantation from donor or recipient. The method behind the library was the immunoSEQ multiplex PCR assay. TCRdb holds this immuneACCESS table with in-frame rearrangements only. Some clones are missing; in checked studies, unresolved V genes explain under half, and the rest has no known cause. Recorded for this sample are 71,000 or so clones; 90% of them occurred a single time. The ten largest make up approximately 1.3% of the sample. The input for sequencing was unstimulated CD8+ T cells sorted from spleen or lymph node cells, taken before intestinal transplant. The receptors were sampled from a human donor who received an intestinal transplant.

The chain employs TRBV2 and TRBJ1-5; perhaps TRBD1 as D (5 bases). Deletions cut 6 bases from V and 9 bases from J, with 15 bases between. From germline, CDR1 is SNHLY and CDR2 FYNNEI. The CDR3 contains 13 residues. Here the CDR3 reads CASRGTVEGPQHF. The CDR3 DNA reads TGTGCCAGCAGAGGGACTGTTGAAGGGCCCCAGCATTTT.

The CDR3 spells CASTLGGSTEAFF. The CDR3 nucleotides read TGTGCCAGCACCCTTGGGGGGTCCACTGAAGCTTTCTTT. This chain connects TRBV6-1 to TRBJ1-1; possible D gene TRBD1, 5 bases. The V gene's germline CDR1 is MNHNS and CDR2 SASEGT. Trimming stripped 7 bases from V and 4 bases from J, with 13 bases between. This CDR3 is 13 amino acids long.

This clone was recorded only once. The V call is TRBV6-1, the J call TRBJ2-1; D unclear. The CDR3 has 13 amino acids. V was cut by 3 bases and J by 6 bases, with 9 bases left in between. Looked up from germline, CDR1 is MNHNS and CDR2 is SASEGT. This CDR3 reads CASSEGPRNEQFF. CDR3 sequence (DNA): TGTGCCAGCAGTGAGGGCCCGCGCAATGAGCAGTTCTTC.

The chain couples TRBV4-1 to TRBJ1-1; 9 bases map to TRBD1. This CDR3 comprises 14 residues. V dropped 7 bases and J dropped 1; count of bases not matched to a gene: 4. In germline, CDR1 is MGHRA, CDR2 YSYEKL. The CDR3 is CASTQTGGNTEAFF. CDR3 DNA: TGCGCCAGCACCCAGACAGGGGGGAACACTGAAGCTTTCTTT.

This rearrangement joins TRBV6-5 to TRBJ1-3; D is uncertain. This CDR3 region has 13 residues. The V and J ends lost 0 bases and 6 bases respectively, with 6 bases between them. The germline V gene has CDR1 MNHEY and CDR2 SVGAGI. The chain's CDR3 is CASSYSPLNTIYF. In nucleotides, the CDR3 is TGTGCCAGCAGTTACTCCCCCCTAAACACCATATATTTT.

The V and J genes are TRBV7-8 and TRBJ1-2; TRBD1 agrees at 7 bases. The CDR3 runs 15 residues. The ends lost 5 bases at V and 1 base at J; junction bases unmatched: 7. Per the germline V gene, CDR1 is SGHVS and CDR2 is FQNEAQ. The chain's CDR3 is CASSARTGHNYGYTF. CDR3 bases: TGTGCCAGCAGCGCTAGGACAGGACATAACTATGGCTACACCTTC. The full variable domain, in which reference TRBV7-8 and TRBJ1-2 provide the parts outside the CDR3, is GAGVSQSPRYKVAKRGQDVALRCDPISGHVSLFWYQQALGQGPEFLTYFQNEAQLDKSGLPSDRFFAERPEGSVSTLKIQRTQQEDSAVYLCASSARTGHNYGYTFGSGTRLTVV.

The J gene is TRBJ1-3, the V gene TRBV5-3; D gene ambiguous. TRBV5-3 is classed as an ORF, of uncertain function. Trimming shortened V by 4 bases and J by 0 bases, and 14 bases separated the two germline ends. CDR3 size: 16 residues. In nucleotides, the CDR3 is TGTGCCAGAAGCCTCACGAGGGCCCGCTCTGGAAACACCATATATTTT. It encodes CARSLTRARSGNTIYF.

The genes are TRBV27 and TRBJ2-2; D not resolved. CDR3 length: 15 residues. Trimming left V 8 bases short and J 0 bases short, with 13 bases between. From germline, CDR1 is MNHEY and CDR2 SMNVEV (reference sequence). The CDR3 coding sequence is TGTGCCAGCGGCCCCGATTCCGCGAACACCGGGGAGCTGTTTTTT. Its translation: CASGPDSANTGELFF.

The chain combines TRBV7-9 with TRBJ1-1; no reliable D call. Germline-derived CDR1 and CDR2 are SEHNR and FQNEAQ (reference sequence). This CDR3 is built from 15 residues. V dropped 5 bases and J dropped 0 bases, with 13 bases sitting between them. The CDR3 DNA reads TGTGCCAGCAGCAGCCCTACAGTGATGAACACTGAAGCTTTCTTT. Translation: CASSSPTVMNTEAFF.

This chain uses TRBV5-6 with TRBJ1-1; the match to TRBD1 covers 7 bases. Germline V gene sequence: CDR1 SGHDT, CDR2 YYEEEE. The CDR3 is 14 amino acids. J was trimmed by 4 bases and V by 4 bases; bases with no gene match: 7. CDR3 DNA: TGTGCCAGCAGCACCACAGGGGAGGTCACTGAAGCTTTCTTT. This sequence encodes CASSTTGEVTEAFF.

This chain connects TRBV19 to TRBJ1-1; no clear D. V was shortened by 4 bases and J by 3 bases, with 9 bases between the two germline ends. Looked up from germline, CDR1 is LNHDA and CDR2 is SQIVND (reference sequence). The CDR3 has 13 residues. The DNA of the CDR3 is TGTGCCAGTAGTACGGGTGGCGACACTGAAGCTTTCTTT. This sequence encodes CASSTGGDTEAFF.

CDR3 bases: TGTGCCAGCAGTCAGACAGGGTTTAGGAACACCGGGGAGCTGTTTTTT. Its protein is CASSQTGFRNTGELFF. V is TRBV9 and J is TRBJ2-2; TRBD1 aligns across 7 bases. Trimming cost V 5 bases and J 1 base; bases outside gene matches: 8. There are 16 residues in the CDR3. The germline CDR1 and CDR2 sequences are SGDLS and YYNGEE.

This clone was seen a single time. The chain combines TRBV9 with TRBJ2-7, with 7 bases that match TRBD1. The CDR3 consists of 14 residues. V dropped 4 bases and J dropped 2; count of bases not matched to a gene: 6. Germline lookup yields CDR1 SGDLS and CDR2 YYNGEE. CDR3: CASSQGTETYEQYF. The CDR3 DNA is TGTGCCAGCAGCCAAGGGACAGAAACCTACGAGCAGTACTTC.

The CDR3 protein is CASSFVGGRTDTQYF. CDR3 nucleotide sequence: TGTGCCAGCAGTTTTGTCGGGGGGCGCACAGATACGCAGTATTTT. The chain couples TRBV27 to TRBJ2-3; a weak D match, TRBD2 (7 bases). The CDR3 consists of 15 residues. Germline-derived CDR1 and CDR2 are MNHEY and SMNVEV (reference sequence). Trimming cost V 3 bases and J 1 base, with 11 bases left between them.

The CDR3 DNA reads as TGTGCCAGCAGTGAATGGCCGGGGTCGGATACGCAGTATTTT. Encoded protein: CASSEWPGSDTQYF. This chain joins TRBV2 and TRBJ2-3; tentative D call: TRBD2 (5 bases). The CDR3 has 14 residues. From germline, CDR1 is SNHLY and CDR2 FYNNEI. The V and J ends lost 2 bases and 6 bases respectively, with 12 bases between them.

This chain connects TRBV5-6 to TRBJ2-3; no clear D gene. Germline CDR1 and CDR2: SGHDT and YYEEEE. V lost 4 bases and J lost 3, with 15 bases in between. CDR3 length: 15 amino acids. CDR3 amino acids: CASSPPFTSTDTQYF. The DNA of the CDR3 is TGTGCCAGCAGCCCACCCTTCACGAGTACAGATACGCAGTATTTT.

This sequence joins TRBV27 and TRBJ2-7, with TRBD1 identical over 8 bases. Unmatched junction bases numbered 5, after V lost 5 bases and J lost 5 bases. Per germline, CDR1 MNHEY and CDR2 SMNVEV (reference sequence). The CDR3 runs 13 residues. CDR3 nucleotide sequence: TGTGCCAGCAGTCTGACAGGGGAGCACGAGCAGTACTTC. Its protein product is CASSLTGEHEQYF.

The chain recombines TRBV9 with TRBJ2-7; 9 bases map to TRBD1. The trim removed 8 bases at V and 0 bases at J, leaving 9 bases unmatched. The CDR3 has 15 residues. Germline CDR1 SGDLS, CDR2 YYNGEE. The CDR3 nucleotides are TGTGCCAGGGGGAGGGGGACAGGGATCTCCTACGAGCAGTACTTC. Its translation is CARGRGTGISYEQYF. The full variable domain, its missing parts supplied by reference TRBV9 and TRBJ2-7, is DSGVTQTPKHLITATGQRVTLRCSPRSGDLSVYWYQQSLDQGLQFLIQYYNGEERAKGNILERFSAQQFPDLHSELNLSSLELGDSALYFCARGRGTGISYEQYFGPGTRLTVT.